This TCR beta chain was sequenced for a study of regulatory T cells in long-lasting Graves disease (dated by TCRdb to the early 2020s). Regarding the study in general: Persistent Graves' disease was defined as antithyroid drug treatment for over 5 years with persistently positive TSH receptor autoantibodies. This study used TCR sequencing and RNA sequencing of peripheral blood to compare persistent Graves' disease patients against newly diagnosed Graves' disease patients. The study was registered as a clinical trial and conducted in China. A total of around 35 samples underwent TCR sequencing: approximately 13 from persistent and 20 from newly diagnosed Graves' disease patients. Persistent Graves' disease patients in the clinical cohort had taken antithyroid drugs for 8 to 12 years on average. What the work shows at the level of the full study, not this receptor alone: Only the TCR beta chain was sequenced and analyzed. Persistent patients shared more public clonotypes among themselves (around 3,000) than newly diagnosed patients did (more than 950). The authors noted that the small sample size was a limitation that may lower accuracy. Persistent Graves' disease patients showed lower TCR Shannon entropy and fewer highly expanded clones than newly diagnosed patients, suggesting clonal expansion. TRBV28, TRBJ1-2 and TRBJ2-5 were preferentially used in persistent disease, while TRBV20-1 and TRBJ2-1 were favored in newly diagnosed disease. The study examined only peripheral blood because the primary lesion, thyroid tissue, could not be accessed.

Library prep was done by multiplex PCR. The listed sequencing device is Illumina HiSeq 4000. TCR beta libraries were built with iRepertoire HTBI primers and Arm-PCR amplification of CDR3 regions. Before sequencing, the PCR products went through gel purification. The paper's data handling went like this. A total of some 65 TRBV and more than twelve TRBJ segments were identified across samples and were used for gene usage analysis of CDR3 amino acid clonotypes. COPE and FqMerger were used to merge the filtered high-quality paired reads into contigs. BLAST was used to align contigs to IMGT TRBV, TRBD and TRBJ reference genes, with CDR3 defined following IMGT. Any clonotype with a frequency above 0.1% was classified as a highly expanded clone. Shannon entropy was used to measure repertoire diversity, and the Gini coefficient was used to measure V-J evenness. A clonotype was considered public if more than one individual shared it. TCRdb trimmed the raw reads at Q25, called clones with MiXCR and kept productive beta chains. Each record represents a unique CDR3 protein, reported with the most common genes and DNA among its rows. The V and J calls, along with clone size, are taken from TCRdb and not from the paper's own processing. For this sample the table gives a few hundred thousand distinct CDR3 sequences, of which less than 30% were detected only once. The ten largest clones represent approximately 27% of the sample.

The intended sense of this specimen's time point label: persistent/refractory GD, antithyroid drugs over 5 years with positive TRAb. For both TCR sequencing and RNA sequencing, RNA was extracted from PBMCs in TRIzol. Graves' disease was diagnosed according to American Thyroid Association guidelines. The patients came from an endocrinology department in Xi'an, China. From each patient, approximately 9 milliliters of peripheral blood was collected into an EDTA anticoagulant tube. Ficoll Paque Plus density gradient separation was used to isolate PBMCs, and no further T cell sorting was done. RNA quality was checked with an Agilent 2100 Bioanalyzer and agarose gel, and concentration with a NanoDrop 2000. Turning to this clonotype: Its antigen has not been determined. The record has no base qualities; no much larger clone is one base away.

For CDR1 and CDR2, the germline V gene (reference sequence) lists SEHNR and FQNEAQ. V and J are truncated by 0 bases and 8 bases respectively, leaving an intervening sequence of 10 bases. Spanning cysteine to phenylalanine, the CDR3 consists of 14 amino acids. Only CDR3 DNA remains: 42 bases, in frame from the first base. The sequence links TRBV7-9 to TRBJ1-4, with the D gene call left open. Specimen: peripheral blood mononuclear cells (PBMCs), collected when the disease was refractory, from a patient treated with antithyroid drugs. The TCR sequence derives from a woman in her 40s with Graves disease. Donor details come from another sample of the same person, matched by shared clones. This receptor has the CDR3 CASSLAGSREKLFF. The nucleotide sequence reads as follows: TGTGCCAGCAGCTTAGCGGGCAGCCGCGAAAAACTGTTTTTT.